This paragraph reports one T cell receptor (beta chain). Its binding antigen is unknown. No much larger clone is present one base from it, and per-base qualities are unavailable. The record originates from a study of blood T cells in healthy people across ages (dated by TCRdb to between 2014 and 2017). For the study in its entirety: In model experiments, roughly one uniquely barcoded TCR beta cDNA molecule per two T cells was captured by template switching. The study measured age-related changes in TCR beta repertoire diversity using deep sequencing normalized with unique cDNA molecular identifiers. The donors were split into four age groups: young (average about 15 years), middle-aged (over 35), aged (roughly 60) and long-lived (approximately 89). To avoid experimental bias, donors of different ages were distributed randomly across sequencing lanes. The study analyzed two additional independent replicas of 1 million unique cDNA reads from the same blood draw for two donors, one aged 18 to 29 and one aged 80 or older. The paper as a whole reports these results and caveats: Bulk unsorted PBMC profiling prevented conclusive comparison of naive and antigen-experienced compartments. Because the CMV infection status of the donors was unknown, age-related changes in expanded clonotypes may potentially have been confounded. As age increased, observed TCR beta diversity per million T cells dropped in a roughly linear way, and a significant reduction was already evident by age about 40. Observed TCR beta diversity correlated strongly with the percentage of naive T cells measured by flow cytometry. The long-lived group showed more naive CD4+ T cells, fewer expanded clones and increased TCR diversity than the aged group, suggesting age selection. Estimates of total diversity based on one million sequenced T cells were considered lower bounds and underestimates.

The 40 or so donors, aged about 6 to 95 years, were systemically healthy Caucasian individuals from Russia. Each donor gave ten milliliters of peripheral blood, collected into EDTA-treated Vacutainer tubes. PBMCs were isolated by Ficoll-Paque density-gradient centrifugation, with at least 6 million obtained per sample. Total RNA, at least 6 micrograms per sample, was extracted from PBMCs with Trizol reagent. The percentages of naive CD45RAhigh/CD27high T cells were determined by flow cytometry on a PBMC aliquot from every donor. Library creation used 5' RACE. TCRdb lists the instrument as Illumina HiSeq 2500. A second roughly 7 to 11 cycle PCR used a sample-barcoded 5' primer and a J-beta primer mix. Each TCR beta cDNA molecule received a unique molecular identifier from a template-switch 5' adaptor carrying 12 random nucleotides. At least 2.5 million CDR3-containing paired-end reads were obtained from each sample. All of the RNA was converted into first-strand cDNA using the Mint cDNA synthesis kit, with a TRBC-specific oligonucleotide serving as the primer. Following uracil-DNA glycosylase treatment, a first 18-cycle PCR with universal primers M1SS and BC2_uni_R was performed on all cDNA. The study's own analysis went as follows. Normalization of each sample was performed by random selection of 1 million high-quality reads, each carrying a distinct molecular identifier. Reads with shared molecular identifiers were discarded instead of being binned into consensus sequences. MiTCR, with a Q25 quality threshold and the strictest error-elimination algorithm, was used for CDR3 identification, clonotype clustering and error correction. A nonparametric unseen species model using Euler transformation provided a lower-bound estimate of total TCR beta diversity. TCRdb redid the processing of the public reads, applying fastp at Q25 and MiXCR, and retained in-frame beta chains. When rows share a CDR3 protein, they turn into one entry using the most common DNA and genes. None of the V and J calls come from the authors' own analysis; TCRdb made them. The sample data list about 570,000 distinct CDR3 sequences, and 27% of these were observed just once. Jointly, the top ten make up less than 20% of the sample.

Sequenced material: blood. The source of this sequence is a woman in her seventies in good health.

The sequenced DNA: TGCGCCAGCAGCATTACCGGGACAGGGGGAACTACGCAGTATTTT. It translates as CASSITGTGGTTQYF. This receptor chain uses TRBV5-1 and TRBJ2-3, with 11 central nucleotides matching TRBD1. CDR1 and CDR2 are read off the germline V gene as SGHRS and YFSETQ. Trimming accounts for 4 bases at V and 8 bases at J, while the number of junction bases matched to no gene is 9. The CDR3 starts with the cysteine, ends with the phenylalanine, and has 15 residues. CDR3 DNA is the only sequence kept; it has 45 bases, read in frame from the first base. The reference TRBV5-1 and TRBJ2-3 proteins fill in what lies around the CDR3, so the full variable domain reads KAGVTQTPRYLIKTRGQQVTLSCSPISGHRSVSWYQQTPGQGLQFLFEYFSETQRNKGNFPGRFSGRQFSNSRSEMNVSTLELGDSALYLCASSITGTGGTTQYFGPGTRLTVL.